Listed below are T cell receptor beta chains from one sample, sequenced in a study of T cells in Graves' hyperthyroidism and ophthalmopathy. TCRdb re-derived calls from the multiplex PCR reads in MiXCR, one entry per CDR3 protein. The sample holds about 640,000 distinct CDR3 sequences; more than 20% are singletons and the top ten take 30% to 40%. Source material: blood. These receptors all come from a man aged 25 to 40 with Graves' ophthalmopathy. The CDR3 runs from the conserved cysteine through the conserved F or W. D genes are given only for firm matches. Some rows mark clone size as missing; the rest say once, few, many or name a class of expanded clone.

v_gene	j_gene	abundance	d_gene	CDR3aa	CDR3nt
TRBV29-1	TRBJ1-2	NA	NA	CSVDLTAAAPTGYDYTF	TGCAGCGTTGACCTTACCGCCGCGGCCCCGACGGGCTATGACTACACCTTC
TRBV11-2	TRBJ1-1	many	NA	CASSDPRGGNMEAFF	TGTGCCAGCAGCGACCCAAGGGGGGGGAATATGGAAGCTTTCTTT
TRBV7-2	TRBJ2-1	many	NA	CASSSPLGVNEQFF	TGTGCCAGCAGCTCACCTCTCGGCGTCAATGAGCAGTTCTTC
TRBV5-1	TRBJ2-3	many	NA	CASSSSGRTDTQYF	TGCGCCAGCAGCTCCAGCGGGCGCACAGATACGCAGTATTTT
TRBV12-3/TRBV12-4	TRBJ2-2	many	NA	CASSLSGFTGELFF	TGTGCCAGCAGTTTGTCGGGGTTCACCGGGGAGCTGTTTTTT
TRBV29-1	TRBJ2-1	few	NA	CSVGYGSSNNEQFF	TGCAGCGTTGGATACGGGAGTTCCAACAATGAGCAGTTCTTC
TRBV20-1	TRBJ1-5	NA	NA	CSARDNPNSNQPQHF	TGCAGTGCTAGAGATAACCCGAATAGCAATCAGCCCCAGCATTTT
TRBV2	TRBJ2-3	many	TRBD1	CASSAGTGVSDTQYF	TGTGCCAGCAGTGCGGGGACAGGGGTATCGGATACGCAGTATTTT
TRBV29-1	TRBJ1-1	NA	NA	CSADYGAEAFF	TGCAGCGCAGATTATGGGGCTGAAGCTTTCTTT
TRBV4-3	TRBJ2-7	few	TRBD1	CASSQDRDRSSYEQYF	TGCGCCAGCAGCCAAGACCGGGACAGGAGTTCCTACGAGCAGTACTTC
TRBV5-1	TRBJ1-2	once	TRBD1	CSSSLRTFGQGGGYTF	TGCTCCAGCAGCTTGAGGACTTTTGGACAGGGTGGCGGCTACACCTTC